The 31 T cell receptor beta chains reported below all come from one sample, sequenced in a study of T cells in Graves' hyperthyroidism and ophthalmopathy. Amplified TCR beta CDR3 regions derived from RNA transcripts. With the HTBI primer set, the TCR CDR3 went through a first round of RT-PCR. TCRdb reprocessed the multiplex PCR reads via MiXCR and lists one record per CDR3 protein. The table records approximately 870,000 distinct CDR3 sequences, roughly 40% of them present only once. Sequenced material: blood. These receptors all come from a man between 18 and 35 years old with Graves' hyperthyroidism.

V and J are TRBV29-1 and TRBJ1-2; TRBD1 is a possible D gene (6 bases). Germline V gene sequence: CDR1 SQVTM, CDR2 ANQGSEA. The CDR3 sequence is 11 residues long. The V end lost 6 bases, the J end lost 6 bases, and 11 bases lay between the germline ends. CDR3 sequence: CSVPGGDGYTF. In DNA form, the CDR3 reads TGCAGCGTCCCGGGGGGCGATGGCTACACCTTC.

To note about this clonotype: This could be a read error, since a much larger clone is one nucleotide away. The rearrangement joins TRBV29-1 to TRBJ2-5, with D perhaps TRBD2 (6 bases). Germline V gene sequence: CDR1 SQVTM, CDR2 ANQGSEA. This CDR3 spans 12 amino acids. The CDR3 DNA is TGCAGCGTTGACGGGGGATTAGAGATCCAGTACTTC. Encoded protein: CSVDGGLEIQYF.

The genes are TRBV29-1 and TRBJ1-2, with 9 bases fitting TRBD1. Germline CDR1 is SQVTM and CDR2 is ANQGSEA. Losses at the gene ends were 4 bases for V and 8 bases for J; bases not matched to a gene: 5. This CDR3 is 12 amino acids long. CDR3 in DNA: TGCAGCGTTGCTTGGACAGGGGACGGCTACACCTTC. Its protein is CSVAWTGDGYTF.

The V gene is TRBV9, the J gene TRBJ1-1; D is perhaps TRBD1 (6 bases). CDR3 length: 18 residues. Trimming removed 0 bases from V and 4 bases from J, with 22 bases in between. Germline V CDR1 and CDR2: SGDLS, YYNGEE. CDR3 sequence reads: CASSVAPSGRGAFTEAFF. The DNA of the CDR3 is TGTGCCAGCAGCGTAGCTCCGTCAGGGCGGGGGGCTTTCACTGAAGCTTTCTTT.

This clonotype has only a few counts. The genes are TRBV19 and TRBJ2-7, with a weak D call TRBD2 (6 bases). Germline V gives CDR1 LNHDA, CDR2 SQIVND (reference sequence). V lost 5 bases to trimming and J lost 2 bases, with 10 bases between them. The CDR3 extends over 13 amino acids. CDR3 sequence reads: CASSRESTYEQYF. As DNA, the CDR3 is TGTGCCAGTAGTCGGGAGTCAACCTACGAGCAGTACTTC.

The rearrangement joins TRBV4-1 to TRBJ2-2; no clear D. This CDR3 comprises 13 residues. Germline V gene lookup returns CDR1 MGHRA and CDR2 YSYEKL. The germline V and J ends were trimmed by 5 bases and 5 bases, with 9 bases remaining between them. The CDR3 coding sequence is TGCGCCAGCAGCTCGAGGCAGACCGGGGAGCTGTTTTTT. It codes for CASSSRQTGELFF.

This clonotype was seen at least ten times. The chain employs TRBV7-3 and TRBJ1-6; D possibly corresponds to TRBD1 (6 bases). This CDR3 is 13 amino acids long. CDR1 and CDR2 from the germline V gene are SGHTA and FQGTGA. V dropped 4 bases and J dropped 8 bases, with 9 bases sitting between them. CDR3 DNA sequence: TGTGCCAGCAGCTCCTCAGGGGATTCACCCCTCCACTTT. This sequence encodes CASSSSGDSPLHF.

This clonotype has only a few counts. CDR3 nucleotides: TGCGCCAGCAGCCCCTTGGAGGGTAATGACGAGCAGTACTTC. Translated: CASSPLEGNDEQYF. The chain is built from TRBV5-1 and TRBJ2-7; D might be TRBD2 (6 bases). This CDR3 is built from 14 residues. Trimming cost V 4 bases and J 5 bases, with 16 bases left between them. CDR1 and CDR2 from the germline V gene are SGHRS and YFSETQ.

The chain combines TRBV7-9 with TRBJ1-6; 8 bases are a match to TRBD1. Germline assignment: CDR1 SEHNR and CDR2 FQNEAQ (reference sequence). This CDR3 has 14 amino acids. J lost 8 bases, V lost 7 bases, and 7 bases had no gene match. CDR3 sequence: CASKSGQADSPLHF. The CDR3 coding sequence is TGTGCCAGCAAGTCGGGACAGGCGGATTCACCCCTCCACTTT. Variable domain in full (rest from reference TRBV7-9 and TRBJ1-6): DTGVSQNPRHKITKRGQNVTFRCDPISEHNRLYWYRQTLGQGPEFLTYFQNEAQLEKSRLLSDRFSAERPKGSFSTLEIQRTEQGDSAMYLCASKSGQADSPLHFGNGTRLTVT.

CDR3 sequence (DNA): TGTGCCAGCAGTCCTGGGACATTCCGGCGAGGAAACACCATATATTTT. Amino acids: CASSPGTFRRGNTIYF. This chain uses TRBV9 with TRBJ1-3; the D gene is possibly TRBD1 (6 bases). Trimming removed 5 bases from V and 4 bases from J, with 19 bases in between. The CDR3 length is 16 residues. CDR1 is SGDLS, CDR2 YYNGEE, per germline.

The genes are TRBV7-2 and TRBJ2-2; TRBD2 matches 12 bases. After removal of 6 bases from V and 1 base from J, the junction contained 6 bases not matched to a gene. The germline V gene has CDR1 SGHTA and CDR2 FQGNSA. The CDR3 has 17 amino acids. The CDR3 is CASRTTSGGWNTGELFF. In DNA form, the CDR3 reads TGTGCCAGCAGGACCACTAGCGGGGGGTGGAACACCGGGGAGCTGTTTTTT.

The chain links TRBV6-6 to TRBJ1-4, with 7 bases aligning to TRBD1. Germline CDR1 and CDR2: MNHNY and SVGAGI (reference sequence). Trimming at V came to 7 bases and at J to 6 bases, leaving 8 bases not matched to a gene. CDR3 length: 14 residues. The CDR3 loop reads CASTLDRSDEKLFF. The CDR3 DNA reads TGTGCCAGCACCCTGGACAGGAGCGATGAAAAACTGTTTTTT.

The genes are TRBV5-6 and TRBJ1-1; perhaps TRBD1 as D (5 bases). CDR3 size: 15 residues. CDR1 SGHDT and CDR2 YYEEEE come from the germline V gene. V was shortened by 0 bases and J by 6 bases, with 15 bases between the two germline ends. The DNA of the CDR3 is TGTGCCAGCAGCTTGGAGGCCAGGGTGGTCCCTGAAGCTTTCTTT. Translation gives CASSLEARVVPEAFF.

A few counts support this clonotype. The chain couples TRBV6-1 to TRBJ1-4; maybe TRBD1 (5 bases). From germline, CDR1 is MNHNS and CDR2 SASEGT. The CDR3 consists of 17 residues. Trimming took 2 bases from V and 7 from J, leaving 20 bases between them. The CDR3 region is CASSESVAKGVGEKLFF. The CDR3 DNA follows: TGTGCCAGCAGTGAATCGGTGGCAAAAGGGGTTGGTGAAAAACTGTTTTTT.

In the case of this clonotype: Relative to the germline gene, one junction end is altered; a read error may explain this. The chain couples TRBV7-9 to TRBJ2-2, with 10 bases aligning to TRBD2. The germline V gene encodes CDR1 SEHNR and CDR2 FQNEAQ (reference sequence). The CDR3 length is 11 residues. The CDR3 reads CASSPSGGLFF. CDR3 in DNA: TGTGCCAGCAGCCCTAGCGGGGGGCTGTTTTTT.

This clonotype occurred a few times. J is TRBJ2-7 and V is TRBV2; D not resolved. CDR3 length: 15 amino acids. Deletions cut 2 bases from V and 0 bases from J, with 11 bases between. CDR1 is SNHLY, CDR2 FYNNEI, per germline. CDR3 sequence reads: CASSEMGLSSYEQYF. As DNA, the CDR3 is TGTGCCAGCAGTGAAATGGGCCTGAGCTCCTACGAGCAGTACTTC.

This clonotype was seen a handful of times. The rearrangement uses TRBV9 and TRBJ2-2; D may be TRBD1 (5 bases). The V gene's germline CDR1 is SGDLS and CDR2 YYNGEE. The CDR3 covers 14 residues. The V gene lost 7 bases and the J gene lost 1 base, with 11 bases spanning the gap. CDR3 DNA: TGTGCCAGCGGGGTCCAGGGGAACACCGGGGAGCTGTTTTTT. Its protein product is CASGVQGNTGELFF.

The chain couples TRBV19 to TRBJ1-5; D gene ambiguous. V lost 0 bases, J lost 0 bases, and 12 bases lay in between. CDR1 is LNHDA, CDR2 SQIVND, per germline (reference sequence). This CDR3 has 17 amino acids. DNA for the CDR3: TGTGCCAGTAGTATAGATGTCGCGGATTATAGCAATCAGCCCCAGCATTTT. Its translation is CASSIDVADYSNQPQHF.

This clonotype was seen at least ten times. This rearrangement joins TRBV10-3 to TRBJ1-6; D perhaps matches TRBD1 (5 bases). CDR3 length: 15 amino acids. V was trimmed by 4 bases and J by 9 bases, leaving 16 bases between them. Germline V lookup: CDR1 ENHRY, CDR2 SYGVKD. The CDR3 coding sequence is TGTGCCATCAGTGTTGGGACCTCGGTGGGTTCACCCCTCCACTTT. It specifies CAISVGTSVGSPLHF.

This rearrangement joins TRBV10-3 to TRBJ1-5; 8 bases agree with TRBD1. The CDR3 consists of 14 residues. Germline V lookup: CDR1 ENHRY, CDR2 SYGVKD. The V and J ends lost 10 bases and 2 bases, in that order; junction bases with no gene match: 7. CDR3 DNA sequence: TGTGCCACCGGGACAGGTCAGGGCAATCAGCCCCAGCATTTT. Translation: CATGTGQGNQPQHF.

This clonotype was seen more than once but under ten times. The CDR3 DNA is TGTGCCAGCAGCCAAGATTTCCACTACGAGCAGTACTTC. Protein: CASSQDFHYEQYF. This chain links TRBV14 with TRBJ2-7, with no clear D. V lost 0 bases and J 3 bases, leaving 6 bases between the germline ends. CDR3 length: 13 amino acids. Looked up from germline, CDR1 is SGHDN and CDR2 is FVKESK. The full variable domain, with the rest looked up from reference TRBV14 and TRBJ2-7, is EAGVTQFPSHSVIEKGQTVTLRCDPISGHDNLYWYRRVMGKEIKFLLHFVKESKQDESGMPNNRFLAERTGGTYSTLKVQPAELEDSGVYFCASSQDFHYEQYFGPGTRLTVT.

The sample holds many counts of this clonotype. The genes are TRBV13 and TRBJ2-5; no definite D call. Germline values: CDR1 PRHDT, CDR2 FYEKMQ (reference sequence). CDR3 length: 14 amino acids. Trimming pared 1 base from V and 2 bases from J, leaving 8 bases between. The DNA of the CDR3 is TGTGCCAGCAGCTTAGTAGGGCAGCAAGAGACCCAGTACTTC. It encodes CASSLVGQQETQYF.

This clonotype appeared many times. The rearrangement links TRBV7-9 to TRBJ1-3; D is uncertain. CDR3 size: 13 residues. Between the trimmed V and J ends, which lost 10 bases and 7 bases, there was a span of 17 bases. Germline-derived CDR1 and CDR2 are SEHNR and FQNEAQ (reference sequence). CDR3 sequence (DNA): TGTGCCACCGCGGATGGGGTCGGGAACACCATATATTTT. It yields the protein CATADGVGNTIYF.

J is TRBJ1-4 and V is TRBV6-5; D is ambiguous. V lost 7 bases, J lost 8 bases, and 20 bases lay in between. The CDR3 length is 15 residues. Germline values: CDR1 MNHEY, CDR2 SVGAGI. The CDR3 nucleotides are TGTGCCAGCAAAAGAGGATTGCAATCGGGGGAAAAACTGTTTTTT. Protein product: CASKRGLQSGEKLFF.

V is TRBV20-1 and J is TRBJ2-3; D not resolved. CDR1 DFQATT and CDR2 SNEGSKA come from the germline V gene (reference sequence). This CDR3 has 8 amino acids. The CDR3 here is CRGGTQYF. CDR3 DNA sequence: TGCAGGGGCGGTACGCAGTATTTT.

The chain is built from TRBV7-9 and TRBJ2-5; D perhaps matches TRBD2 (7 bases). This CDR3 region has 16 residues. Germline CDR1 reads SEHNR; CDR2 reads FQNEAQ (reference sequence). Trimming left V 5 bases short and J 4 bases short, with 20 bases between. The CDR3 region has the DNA TGTGCCAGCAGCGGGGGGGGCAGAGGGGTTGGAGAGACCCAGTACTTC. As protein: CASSGGGRGVGETQYF.

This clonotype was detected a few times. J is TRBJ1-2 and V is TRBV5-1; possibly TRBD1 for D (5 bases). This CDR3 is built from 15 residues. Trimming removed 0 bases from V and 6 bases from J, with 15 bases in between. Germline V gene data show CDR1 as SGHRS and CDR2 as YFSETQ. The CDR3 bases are TGCGCCAGCAGCTTGGCTCGGGACGGGAGGGATGGCTACACCTTC. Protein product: CASSLARDGRDGYTF.

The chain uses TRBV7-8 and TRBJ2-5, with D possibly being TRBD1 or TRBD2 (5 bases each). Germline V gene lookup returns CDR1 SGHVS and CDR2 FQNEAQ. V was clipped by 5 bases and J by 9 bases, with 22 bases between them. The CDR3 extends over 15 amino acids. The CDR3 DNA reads TGTGCCAGCAGCCGCCGAGAGGGTGGGGCGTGGGCCCAGTACTTC. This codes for CASSRREGGAWAQYF.

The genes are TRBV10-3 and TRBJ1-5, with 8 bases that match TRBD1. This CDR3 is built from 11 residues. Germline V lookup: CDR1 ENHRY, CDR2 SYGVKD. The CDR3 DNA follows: TGTGCTACACAGGGGGATCAGCCCCAGCATTTT. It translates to CATQGDQPQHF.

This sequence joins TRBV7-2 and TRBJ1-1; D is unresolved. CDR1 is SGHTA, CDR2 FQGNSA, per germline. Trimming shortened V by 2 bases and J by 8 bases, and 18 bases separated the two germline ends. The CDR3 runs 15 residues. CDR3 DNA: TGTGCCAGCAGCTTATCTGGCGCTCACCCGGGCGAAGCTTTCTTT. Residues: CASSLSGAHPGEAFF.

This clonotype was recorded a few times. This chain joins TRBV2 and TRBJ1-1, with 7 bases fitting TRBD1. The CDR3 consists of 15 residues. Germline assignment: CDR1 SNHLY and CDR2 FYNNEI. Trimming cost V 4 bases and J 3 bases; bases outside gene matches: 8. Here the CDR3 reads CASSGEGARDTEAFF. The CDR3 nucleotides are TGTGCCAGCAGTGGGGAGGGGGCGCGGGACACTGAAGCTTTCTTT.